This T cell receptor (beta chain) was sequenced during a study of blood T cell repertoires in COVID-19. Overall study context: Samples representing acute and convalescent COVID-19 were sourced from the United States, Italy and Spain. From T cells, B-cell-depleted T cells, or PBMCs came the material, which was cDNA or gDNA.

In the original processing: The assay estimated nucleated cells by amplifying reference gene primers. Profiled with immunoSEQ multiplex PCR; TCRdb holds only in-frame clones, not every one. That table furnishes V, J and clone size, whereas the DNA furnished D and trimming. This table holds around 150,000 clones, roughly 90% found once. V shed 1 base, J shed 2 bases, and the junction held 1 base outside the gene matches. The germline CDR1 and CDR2 sequences are SGHDN and FVKESK. The CDR3 runs to 15 residues. The rearrangement links TRBV14 to TRBJ1-3; 8 nucleotides line up with TRBD1. Source material: peripheral blood. The receptor comes from a man in his sixties with acute or convalescent COVID-19. CDR3 loop: CASSQGTGTGNTIYF. The CDR3 region has the DNA TGTGCCAGCAGCCAAGGGACAGGGACTGGAAACACCATATATTTT.